This is a list of T cell receptor beta chains from one sample in a study of blood T cell repertoires in COVID-19. Clones were sequenced by immunoSEQ multiplex PCR, and TCRdb holds only the in-frame ones, with some missing. The sample consists of 300,000 to 450,000 clones, approximately 77% of them appearing once. Source material: peripheral blood. The receptors originated from a human donor with acute or convalescent COVID-19. The donor label of this sample is uncertain. Both conserved end residues are part of each CDR3. A D gene is named only where the DNA matches it firmly. Clone size is not always given. Where it is, it says once, few, many or a class for expanded clones.

v_gene: TRBV4-1; d_gene: TRBD1; j_gene: TRBJ2-7; abundance: NA; CDR3nt: TGCGCCAGCAGCAGGGCCGGGACAGGGGTTTACGAGCAGTACTTC; CDR3aa: CASSRAGTGVYEQYF
v_gene: TRBV6-5; d_gene: NA; j_gene: TRBJ1-2; abundance: NA; CDR3nt: TGTGCCAGCAGCATAACAGGGAACTATGGCTACACCTTC; CDR3aa: CASSITGNYGYTF
v_gene: TRBV5-1; d_gene: TRBD1; j_gene: TRBJ2-5; abundance: NA; CDR3nt: TGCGCCAGCAGCTTGGGTGAGGGTAGGACAGGCCGGGACTTC; CDR3aa: CASSLGEGRTGRDF
v_gene: TRBV29-1; d_gene: NA; j_gene: TRBJ1-2; abundance: NA; CDR3nt: TGCAGCGTCACTCCGACGGCGGCGGTTGGCTACACCTTC; CDR3aa: CSVTPTAAVGYTF
v_gene: TRBV5-1; d_gene: TRBD2; j_gene: TRBJ2-1; abundance: NA; CDR3nt: TGCGCCAGCAGCTTGATAATAGCGGGAGTTTCCTCCTACAATGAGCAGTTCTTC; CDR3aa: CASSLIIAGVSSYNEQFF
v_gene: TRBV28; d_gene: NA; j_gene: TRBJ1-1; abundance: NA; CDR3nt: TGTGCCAGCAGACCCAGTCGGGGTGCATTCACTGAAGCTTTCTTT; CDR3aa: CASRPSRGAFTEAFF
v_gene: TRBV20-1; d_gene: NA; j_gene: TRBJ2-3; abundance: NA; CDR3nt: TGCAGTGCTAGTCGTCGGACTAGCACAGATACGCAGTATTTT; CDR3aa: CSASRRTSTDTQYF
v_gene: TRBV18; d_gene: TRBD1; j_gene: TRBJ1-4; abundance: NA; CDR3nt: TGTGCCAGCTCACTGACAGGGGTCGACCTCCTAATTAATGAAAAACTGTTTTTT; CDR3aa: CASSLTGVDLLINEKLFF
v_gene: TRBV18; d_gene: NA; j_gene: TRBJ1-1; abundance: few; CDR3nt: TGTGCCAGCTCACCGTCAGTTGGGAACACTGAAGCTTTCTTT; CDR3aa: CASSPSVGNTEAFF
v_gene: TRBV28; d_gene: NA; j_gene: TRBJ1-1; abundance: NA; CDR3nt: TGTGCCAGCAGCTATCTGCCGGAGAGGGCTTTCTTT; CDR3aa: CASSYLPERAFF
v_gene: TRBV5-4; d_gene: NA; j_gene: TRBJ1-1; abundance: NA; CDR3nt: TGTGCCAGCAGCTTGGATCCAGGAATCAAAGCTTTCTTT; CDR3aa: CASSLDPGIKAFF